These 5 T cell receptor beta chains came from one sample sequenced in a study of T cell repertoires in cytomegalovirus infection. The antigens of these receptors remain unknown. TCRdb used MiXCR to reprocess the reads, holding one entry per CDR3 protein. The repertoire holds 900,000 to 950,000 distinct CDR3 sequences, 31% seen once, with around an eighth in the top ten. The sequenced sample was cultured CD8+ T cells from PBMCs, obtained from culture after CMV antigen stimulation. Source of these receptors: a human donor in good health (CMV status not recorded). Some clones in this sample may be carry-over from other donors' samples.

The gene calls are TRBV7-2 and TRBJ2-7; 7 positions match TRBD1. With V trimmed by 5 bases and J by 2 bases, 9 bases remained unmatched. CDR1 is SGHTA, CDR2 FQGNSA, per germline. This CDR3 contains 15 residues. CDR3 loop: CASSETGSITYEQYV. The CDR3 DNA reads TGTGCCAGCAGCGAGACAGGGTCCATTACCTACGAGCAGTACGTC.

The V call is TRBV6-1, the J call TRBJ1-5, with TRBD1 as a possible D gene (5 bases). This CDR3 is built from 16 residues. Germline V gene sequence: CDR1 MNHNS, CDR2 SASEGT. Trimming left V 3 bases short and J 1 base short, with 13 bases between. In DNA form, the CDR3 reads TGTGCCAGCAGTGAGGACACCCCCTTGAGCAATCAGCCCCAGCATTTT. Amino acid sequence: CASSEDTPLSNQPQHF.

This clonotype turned up a few times. The genes are TRBV2 and TRBJ2-5; TRBD2 might be the D (6 bases). Germline loops: CDR1 SNHLY, CDR2 FYNNEI. The CDR3 runs 12 residues. Trimming removed 10 bases at V and 4 bases at J, with 13 bases between. CDR3 protein: CATMGLRETQYF. CDR3 DNA: TGTGCCACTATGGGACTTCGAGAGACCCAGTACTTC.

This clonotype has a handful of counts. The chain links TRBV14 to TRBJ1-2; D possibly corresponds to TRBD1 (5 bases). CDR1 and CDR2 (germline): SGHDN, FVKESK. The CDR3 consists of 15 residues. The germline V and J ends were trimmed by 0 bases and 0 bases, with 8 bases remaining between them. This CDR3 reads CASSQEGAANYGYTF. For the CDR3, the DNA is TGTGCCAGCAGCCAAGAAGGGGCGGCTAACTATGGCTACACCTTC.

Ten or more counts support this clonotype. The V call is TRBV7-6, the J call TRBJ2-3; no clear D gene. Germline CDR1 and CDR2: SGHVS and FNYEAQ. CDR3 length equals 12 residues. V was pared by 4 bases and J by 4 bases, with 6 bases between. The CDR3 DNA follows: TGTGCCAGCAGCTCCTCAGCAGATACGCAGTATTTT. It translates to CASSSSADTQYF.